This TCR beta chain was recovered during a study of molecular identifiers for immune sequencing clone quantification. TCRdb passed the PCR reads through MiXCR, listing each CDR3 protein once. The sample comprises 40,000 to 50,000 distinct CDR3 sequences, about a fifth of which are singletons, and under 1.4% rests with the top ten. This clonotype was recorded only once. Its antigen is not known. An end of the junction differs from the germline gene, which may be a read error. The CDR3 extends over 18 amino acids. Germline CDR1 is SSHAT and CDR2 is FNYEAQ (reference sequence). Study outcomes and limitations: Clones with over 20 RNA copies captured over 99% of effector molecules but under 1% of naive ones.

The chain has TRBV7-7 and TRBJ2-3, with a tentative D call TRBD2 (6 bases). The source is a human donor in good health. Some libraries in this study had Jurkat cell RNA spiked in. Sequencing was performed on naive CD8+ T cells from blood, with Jurkat cell RNA spiked in. Subset noted: FACS-sorted CD8+CD4-CCR7+CD45RA+ naive T cells. CDR3 protein: CASSLEVAGRRVTDTQYF. The CDR3 bases are TGTGCTAGCAGCTTAGAGGTCGCGGGGCGGAGGGTGACAGATACGCAGTATTTT.